This T cell receptor (beta chain) was sequenced during a study of siplizumab effects on memory and regulatory T cells. Coculturing at 37°C lasted 6 days for the mixed lymphocyte reaction cells. Study-wide results and limits: Proliferating Tregs in siplizumab cultures were never verified as suppressive. Naive T cell populations appeared to exhibit greater diversity than memory cells and appeared to be major alloresponse contributors.

This clone showed up just a few times. Its specificity is not known. The assay was immunoSEQ multiplex PCR, and TCRdb's table has in-frame clones only and misses some. The data show some 20,000 clones, roughly 51% seen once. This clonotype was obtained from a human donor in good health; the cells came from an allogeneic mixed lymphocyte reaction. The sample comprised CFSE-low (dividing) CD4+ T cells sorted from an allogeneic mixed lymphocyte reaction.

CDR3 coding DNA: TGCGCCAGCAGGTGGTATACGGCCGTCTACAATGAGCAGTTCTTC. Translation gives CASRWYTAVYNEQFF. The chain uses TRBV5-1 and TRBJ2-1; D gene ambiguous. V lost 5 bases and J 3 bases, leaving 15 bases between the germline ends. CDR1 is SGHRS and CDR2 is YFSETQ in the germline V gene. The CDR3 is made up of 15 amino acids.